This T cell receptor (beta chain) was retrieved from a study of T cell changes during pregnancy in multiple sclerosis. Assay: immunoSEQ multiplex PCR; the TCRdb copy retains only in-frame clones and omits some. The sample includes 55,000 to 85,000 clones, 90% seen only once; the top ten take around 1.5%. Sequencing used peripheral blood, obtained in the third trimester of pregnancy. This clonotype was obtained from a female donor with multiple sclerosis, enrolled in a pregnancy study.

In DNA form, the CDR3 reads TGTGCCAGCAGTTTTAGCGGTGACTACGAGCAGTACTTC. Its translation: CASSFSGDYEQYF. This chain links TRBV27 with TRBJ2-7; the D gene is possibly TRBD2 (6 bases). Germline CDR1 reads MNHEY; CDR2 reads SMNVEV (reference sequence). The CDR3 consists of 13 residues. V was pared by 3 bases and J by 3 bases, with 9 bases between.